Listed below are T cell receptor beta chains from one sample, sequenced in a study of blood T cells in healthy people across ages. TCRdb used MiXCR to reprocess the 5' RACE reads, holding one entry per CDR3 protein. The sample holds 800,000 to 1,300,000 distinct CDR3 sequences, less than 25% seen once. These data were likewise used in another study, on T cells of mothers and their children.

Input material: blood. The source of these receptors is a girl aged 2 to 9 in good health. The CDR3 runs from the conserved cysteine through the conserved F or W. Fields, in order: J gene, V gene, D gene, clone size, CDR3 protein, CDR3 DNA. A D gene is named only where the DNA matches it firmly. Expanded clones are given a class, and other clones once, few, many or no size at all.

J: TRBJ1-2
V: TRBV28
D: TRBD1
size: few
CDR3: CASSLWKTGFDGYTF
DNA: TGTGCCAGCAGTTTATGGAAGACAGGGTTCGATGGCTACACCTTC

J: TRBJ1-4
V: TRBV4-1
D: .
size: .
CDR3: CASSQGAGGGETLFF
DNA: TGCGCCAGCAGCCAAGGGGCCGGGGGAGGAGAAACACTGTTTTTT

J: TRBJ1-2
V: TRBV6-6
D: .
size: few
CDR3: CASSDRTGAGGYTF
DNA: TGTGCCAGCAGTGACCGAACGGGGGCAGGAGGCTACACCTTC

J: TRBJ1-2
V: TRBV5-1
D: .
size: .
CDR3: CASSPHEGGENGYTF
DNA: TGCGCCAGCAGCCCACATGAAGGGGGAGAGAATGGCTACACCTTC

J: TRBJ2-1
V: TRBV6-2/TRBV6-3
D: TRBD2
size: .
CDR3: CASTSGLNNEQFF
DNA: TGTGCCAGCACCTCGGGACTAAACAATGAGCAGTTCTTT

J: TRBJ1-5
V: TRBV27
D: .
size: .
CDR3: CASSLSAASNQPQHF
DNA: TGTGCCAGCAGTTTATCCGCCGCCTCCAATCAGCCCCAGCATTTT

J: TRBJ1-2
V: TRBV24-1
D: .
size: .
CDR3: CATQDSTNYGYTF
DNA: TGTGCCACCCAAGACAGTACTAACTATGGCTACACCTTC

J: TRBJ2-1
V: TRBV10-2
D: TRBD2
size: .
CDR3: CASSGPRRLAGGLENEQFF
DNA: TGCGCCAGCAGTGGTCCCCGGCGGCTAGCGGGGGGGTTAGAAAATGAGCAGTTCTTC

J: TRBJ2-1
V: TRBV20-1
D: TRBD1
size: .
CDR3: CSARGLVGDNEQFF
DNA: TGCAGTGCGAGGGGGCTAGTCGGCGACAATGAGCAGTTCTTC

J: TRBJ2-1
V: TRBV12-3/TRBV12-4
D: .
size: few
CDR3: CASTPRWDYNEQFF
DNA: TGTGCCAGCACCCCTCGATGGGACTACAATGAGCAGTTCTTC

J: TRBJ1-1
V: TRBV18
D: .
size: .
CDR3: CASSPPNSQPYTEAFF
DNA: TGTGCCAGCTCACCACCGAACTCCCAGCCTTACACTGAAGCTTTCTTT

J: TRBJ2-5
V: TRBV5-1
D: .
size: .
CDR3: CASSPVVAHQETQYF
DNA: TGCGCCAGCAGCCCGGTTGTGGCGCACCAAGAGACCCAGTACTTC

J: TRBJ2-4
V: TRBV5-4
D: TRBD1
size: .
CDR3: CASSFDRGGHKNIQYF
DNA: TGTGCCAGCAGCTTTGACAGGGGCGGGCACAAAAACATTCAGTACTTC

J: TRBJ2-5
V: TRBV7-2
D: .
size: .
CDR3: CASSLGFRDRETQYF
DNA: TGTGCCAGCAGCTTAGGGTTCAGGGATAGAGAGACCCAGTACTTC

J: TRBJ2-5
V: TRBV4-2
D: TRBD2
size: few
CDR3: CASSQVAGTQYF
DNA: TGTGCCAGCAGCCAAGTAGCGGGGACCCAGTACTTC

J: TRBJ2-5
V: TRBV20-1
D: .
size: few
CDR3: CSATSATQETQYF
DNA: TGCAGTGCTACGTCGGCCACCCAAGAGACCCAGTACTTC

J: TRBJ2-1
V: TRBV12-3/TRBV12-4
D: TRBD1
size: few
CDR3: CASSLTRWGGTGIDEQFF
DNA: TGTGCCAGCAGTTTAACGCGGTGGGGTGGGACAGGGATAGATGAGCAGTTCTTC

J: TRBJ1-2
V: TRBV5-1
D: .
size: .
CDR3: CASSLEVSRGYTF
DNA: TGCGCCAGCAGCTTGGAGGTCTCGCGGGGCTACACCTTC

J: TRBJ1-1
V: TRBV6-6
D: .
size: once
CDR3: CASRGGTMGTEAFF
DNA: TGTGCCAGCAGGGGGGGGACAATGGGCACTGAAGCTTTCTTT

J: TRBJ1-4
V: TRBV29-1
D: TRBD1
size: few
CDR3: CSVGTGGEEKLFF
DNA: TGCAGCGTCGGGACAGGGGGCGAGGAAAAACTGTTTTTT

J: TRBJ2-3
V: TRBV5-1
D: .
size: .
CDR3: CANSWDPNRGSTDTQYF
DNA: TGCGCCAACAGCTGGGACCCGAACCGGGGCTCCACAGATACGCAGTATTTT

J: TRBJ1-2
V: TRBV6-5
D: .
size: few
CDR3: CASSRGRGIGPYGYTF
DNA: TGTGCCAGCAGTAGAGGACGGGGAATAGGCCCCTATGGCTACACCTTC

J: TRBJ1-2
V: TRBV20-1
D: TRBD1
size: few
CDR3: CSAVDRVGYGYTF
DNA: TGCAGTGCTGTCGACAGGGTAGGGTATGGCTACACCTTC

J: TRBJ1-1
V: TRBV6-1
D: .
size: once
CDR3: CASSESGFVFIDTEAFF
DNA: TGTGCCAGCAGTGAATCGGGGTTTGTGTTCATAGACACTGAAGCTTTCTTT

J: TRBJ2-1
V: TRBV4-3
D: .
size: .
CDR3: CASSQESPRLVSEQFF
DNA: TGCGCCAGCAGCCAAGAATCGCCGAGACTAGTCAGTGAGCAGTTCTTC

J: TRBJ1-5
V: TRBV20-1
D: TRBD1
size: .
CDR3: CVSGGASNQPQHF
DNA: TGCGTATCAGGGGGCGCGAGCAATCAGCCCCAGCATTTT

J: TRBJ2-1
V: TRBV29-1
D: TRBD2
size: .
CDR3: CSVDRAGAGNEQFF
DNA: TGCAGCGTTGACCGAGCGGGAGCGGGCAATGAGCAGTTCTTC

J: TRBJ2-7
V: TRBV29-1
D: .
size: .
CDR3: CSARMGDSYEQYF
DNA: TGCAGCGCCCGAATGGGGGACTCCTACGAGCAGTACTTC

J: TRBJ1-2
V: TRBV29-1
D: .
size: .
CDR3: CSVVERGYYGYTF
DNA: TGCAGCGTTGTTGAACGAGGGTACTATGGCTACACCTTC

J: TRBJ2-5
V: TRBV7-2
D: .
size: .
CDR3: CASSQRTMETQYF
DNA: TGTGCCAGCAGTCAACGGACTATGGAGACCCAGTACTTC

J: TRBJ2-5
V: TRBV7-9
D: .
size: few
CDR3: CASSFWGVQETQYF
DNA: TGTGCCAGCAGCTTTTGGGGGGTCCAAGAGACCCAGTACTTC

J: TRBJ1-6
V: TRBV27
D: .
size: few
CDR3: CASSPFGPEGNSPLHF
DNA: TGTGCCAGCAGTCCCTTCGGACCAGAGGGGAATTCACCCCTCCACTTT

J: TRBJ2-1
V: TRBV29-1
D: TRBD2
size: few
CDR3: CSAITGTSAFNEQFF
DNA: TGCAGCGCTATCACGGGGACTAGCGCCTTCAATGAGCAGTTCTTC

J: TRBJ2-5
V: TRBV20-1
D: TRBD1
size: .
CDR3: CSANDRGNLLQETQYF
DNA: TGCAGTGCAAATGACAGGGGCAACTTGTTACAAGAGACCCAGTACTTC

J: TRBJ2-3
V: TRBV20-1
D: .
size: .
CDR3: CSASPLGASTDTQYF
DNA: TGCAGTGCCTCCCCCTTGGGGGCTAGCACAGATACGCAGTATTTT

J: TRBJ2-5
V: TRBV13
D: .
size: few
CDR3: CASSLSRQGFETQYF
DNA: TGTGCCAGCAGCTTATCTCGGCAGGGGTTTGAGACCCAGTACTTC

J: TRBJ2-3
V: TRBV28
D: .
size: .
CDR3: CASSFLTGSTDTQYF
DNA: TGTGCCAGCAGTTTCCTGACAGGTAGCACAGATACGCAGTATTTT

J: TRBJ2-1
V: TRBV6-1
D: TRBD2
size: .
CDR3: CASSRTETSGYNEQFF
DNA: TGTGCCAGCAGTCGGACTGAGACTAGCGGTTACAATGAGCAGTTCTTC

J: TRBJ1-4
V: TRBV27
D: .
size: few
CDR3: CASARRANEKLFF
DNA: TGTGCCAGCGCGAGAAGGGCGAATGAAAAACTGTTTTTT

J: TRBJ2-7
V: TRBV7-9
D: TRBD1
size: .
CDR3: CASSRGTGPPYEQYF
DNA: TGTGCCAGCAGCCGCGGGACAGGGCCCCCCTACGAGCAGTACTTC

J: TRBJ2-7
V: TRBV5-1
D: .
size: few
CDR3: CASSLVWGKGHLGQYF
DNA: TGCGCCAGCAGCTTGGTCTGGGGAAAGGGCCACCTGGGGCAGTACTTC

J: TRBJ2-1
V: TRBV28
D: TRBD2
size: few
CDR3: CASRPTGLTYNEQFF
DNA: TGTGCCAGCAGACCTACGGGACTAACCTACAATGAGCAGTTCTTC

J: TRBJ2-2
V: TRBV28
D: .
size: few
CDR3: CASGSVPTGELFF
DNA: TGTGCCAGTGGATCAGTCCCAACCGGGGAGCTGTTTTTT

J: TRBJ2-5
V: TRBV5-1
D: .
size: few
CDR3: CASSQSPPQLAEQETQYF
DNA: TGCGCCAGCAGCCAATCCCCCCCCCAATTAGCAGAACAAGAGACCCAGTACTTC

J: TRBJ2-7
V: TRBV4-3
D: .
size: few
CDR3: CASSQDIGRQVGSYEQYF
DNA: TGCGCCAGCAGCCAAGACATCGGTCGGCAGGTAGGGTCCTACGAGCAGTACTTC

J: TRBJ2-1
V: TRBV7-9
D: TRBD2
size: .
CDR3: CATKSGSNHNEQFF
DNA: TGTGCCACTAAAAGCGGGAGTAATCACAATGAGCAGTTCTTC